What follows are 21 T cell receptor beta chains derived from one specimen sequenced in a study of regulatory T cells in long-lasting Graves disease. Relying on iRepertoire HTBI primers and Arm-PCR of CDR3 regions, the team built TCR beta libraries. TCRdb passed the multiplex PCR reads through MiXCR, listing each CDR3 protein once. The sample lists some 410,000 distinct CDR3 sequences, approximately 16% seen once, with roughly 10% in the top ten. Time point described: newly diagnosed GD, antithyroid drugs for less than 3 months. RNA extracted from PBMCs served as the sequencing template. These data also featured in a second study, about T cells in Graves' hyperthyroidism and ophthalmopathy.

The sequencing used peripheral blood mononuclear cells (PBMCs), collected at new diagnosis, from a patient treated with antithyroid drugs. The receptors were sampled from a woman aged 25 to 39 with Graves disease.

This clonotype was picked up many times. The chain is built from TRBV28 and TRBJ2-2, with 9 bases aligning to TRBD1. The V segment lost 7 bases and the J segment 7 bases; nucleotides outside the gene matches: 16. CDR3 length equals 17 residues. CDR1 and CDR2 from the germline V gene are MDHEN and SYDVKM. The CDR3 DNA follows: TGTGCCAGCACCCCAATTCCGGGACAGGGAAAGTTCGGGGAGCTGTTTTTT. This encodes CASTPIPGQGKFGELFF.

This clonotype was seen ten or more times. The chain recombines TRBV6-1 with TRBJ1-2; no firm D call. The CDR3 spans 13 residues. CDR1 is MNHNS and CDR2 is SASEGT in the germline V gene. The germline V and J ends were trimmed by 6 bases and 2 bases, with 10 bases remaining between them. The CDR3 spells CASRMTENYGYTF. The CDR3 bases are TGTGCCAGCAGGATGACCGAAAACTATGGCTACACCTTC.

This clonotype came up many times. This sequence joins TRBV18 and TRBJ2-3, with 7 positions matching TRBD2. This CDR3 region has 13 residues. Germline assignment: CDR1 KGHSH and CDR2 LQKENI. Trimming at V came to 1 base and at J to 5 bases, leaving 0 bases not matched to a gene. The CDR3 DNA sequence: TGTGCCAGCTCACCACGGGGGGGAGATACGCAGTATTTT. Translation gives CASSPRGGDTQYF.

V gene TRBV28 combines with J gene TRBJ2-1; 7 bases align to TRBD2. The germline V gene encodes CDR1 MDHEN and CDR2 SYDVKM. The CDR3 contains 13 residues. The V gene end was trimmed by 10 bases and the J gene end by 6 bases; junction bases not matched to a gene: 9. CDR3 region: CATGTNFSNEQFF. The CDR3 DNA reads TGTGCCACCGGGACTAACTTTTCCAATGAGCAGTTCTTC.

Ten or more counts support this clonotype. This chain connects TRBV24-1 to TRBJ2-5; TRBD2 is a possible D gene (7 bases). CDR1 KGHDR and CDR2 SFDVKD come from the germline V gene. V was trimmed by 4 bases and J by 5 bases, leaving 16 bases between them. This CDR3 has 15 amino acids. The CDR3 spells CATSELGGRQETQYF. The CDR3, as DNA: TGTGCCACCAGTGAGCTCGGGGGGCGTCAGGAGACCCAGTACTTC.

This clonotype was seen more than once but under ten times. The V gene is TRBV4-1, the J gene TRBJ2-3; 13 bases are shared with TRBD2. Germline-derived CDR1 and CDR2 are MGHRA and YSYEKL. V was clipped by 4 bases and J by 3 bases; unmatched bases: 19. The CDR3 is made up of 21 amino acids. This CDR3 is CASSPKPGLAGSGIRTDTQYF. The CDR3 coding sequence is TGCGCCAGCAGCCCTAAACCGGGACTAGCGGGAAGTGGTATCCGGACAGATACGCAGTATTTT.

V gene TRBV10-3 combines with J gene TRBJ2-4; 8 nucleotides line up with TRBD2. Per the germline V gene, CDR1 is ENHRY and CDR2 is SYGVKD. V gave up 4 bases and J gave up 0 bases; unmatched junction bases: 11. The length of the CDR3 is 18 residues. The CDR3 sequence: CAISADPSGSLAKNIQYF. CDR3 DNA sequence: TGTGCCATCAGTGCGGATCCTAGCGGGTCTTTAGCCAAAAACATTCAGTACTTC.

This clonotype was seen ten or more times. This rearrangement joins TRBV6-5 to TRBJ2-7; 7 nucleotides align to TRBD2. This CDR3 is built from 13 residues. V lost 6 bases and J lost 6; bases outside the gene matches: 8. Germline assignment: CDR1 MNHEY and CDR2 SVGAGI. The CDR3 region is CASRFSGGFEQYF. In DNA form, the CDR3 reads TGTGCCAGCAGATTCTCGGGGGGTTTCGAGCAGTACTTC.

V and J are TRBV4-1 and TRBJ2-6; no clear D. Trimming shortened V by 0 bases and J by 1 base, and 13 bases separated the two germline ends. The germline gives CDR1 MGHRA, CDR2 YSYEKL. The CDR3 contains 18 residues. The CDR3 sequence: CASSQELNIRSGANVLTF. In DNA, the CDR3 is TGCGCCAGCAGCCAAGAACTCAACATAAGATCTGGGGCCAACGTCCTGACTTTC.

V is TRBV27 and J is TRBJ2-4, with unresolved D. The CDR3 has 12 amino acids. Trimming stripped 2 bases from V and 6 bases from J, with 5 bases between. The V gene's germline CDR1 is MNHEY and CDR2 SMNVEV (reference sequence). CDR3 sequence reads: CASSLAANIQYF. CDR3 in DNA: TGTGCCAGCAGTTTAGCCGCAAACATTCAGTACTTC.

The rearrangement joins TRBV2 to TRBJ2-7, with no clear D. CDR1 SNHLY and CDR2 FYNNEI come from the germline V gene. V was cut by 7 bases and J by 7 bases, with 20 bases left in between. This CDR3 region has 14 residues. Written as DNA, the CDR3 is TGTGCCAGCACAAGAGGTATTTCGATCGCTGAGCAGTACTTC. It is translated as CASTRGISIAEQYF.

The table lists this clonotype with many counts. The chain is built from TRBV3-1 and TRBJ2-1; TRBD2 aligns across 14 bases. The CDR3 length is 16 residues. Germline V gene sequence: CDR1 LGHDT, CDR2 YNNKEL (reference sequence). The J segment lost 5 bases and the V segment lost 4 bases, leaving 4 bases of the junction unmatched. The CDR3 reads CASSLRTSGGNNEQFF. The CDR3 DNA reads TGTGCCAGCAGCCTGCGGACTAGCGGGGGGAACAATGAGCAGTTCTTC.

At least ten counts were recorded for this clonotype. This chain links TRBV20-1 with TRBJ2-1, with D unclear. Germline assignment: CDR1 DFQATT and CDR2 SNEGSKA (reference sequence). The CDR3 is made up of 17 amino acids. V shed 0 bases and J shed 2 bases, with 17 bases lying between them. In nucleotides, the CDR3 is TGCAGTGCTAGAGATCGACGGGCGGATCGCACCTACAATGAGCAGTTCTTC. It encodes CSARDRRADRTYNEQFF.

In its sample, this clonotype was seen many times. This sequence joins TRBV28 and TRBJ2-2; D not certain. The CDR3 is 12 amino acids. From germline, CDR1 is MDHEN and CDR2 SYDVKM. V lost 3 bases to trimming and J lost 8 bases, with 7 bases between them. Here the CDR3 reads CASSFRVGELFF. The CDR3 nucleotides are TGTGCCAGCAGTTTTAGGGTGGGGGAGCTGTTTTTT.

This clonotype was counted many times. CDR3 residues: CASSPASGGYEQYF. CDR3 nucleotide sequence: TGTGCCAGCAGCCCCGCGTCAGGGGGCTACGAGCAGTACTTC. The chain carries TRBV7-3 and TRBJ2-7; 7 positions match TRBD1. The J segment lost 3 bases and the V segment lost 5 bases, leaving 7 bases of the junction unmatched. The CDR3 spans 14 residues. Germline V lookup: CDR1 SGHTA, CDR2 FQGTGA.

V is TRBV27 and J is TRBJ1-6, with 7 bases lining up with TRBD1. With 3 bases clipped from V and 3 bases from J, the junction kept 2 bases outside the gene matches. In germline, CDR1 is MNHEY, CDR2 SMNVEV (reference sequence). The CDR3 runs to 15 residues. CDR3 protein: CASSFWDSYNSPLHF. The CDR3 nucleotides read TGTGCCAGCAGTTTTTGGGACAGCTATAATTCACCCCTCCACTTT.

This clonotype was found many times. The chain combines TRBV7-8 with TRBJ1-6, with TRBD1 as a possible D gene (5 bases). Germline V gives CDR1 SGHVS, CDR2 FQNEAQ. V gave up 2 bases and J gave up 7 bases, with 12 bases separating them. The CDR3 totals 15 residues. This CDR3 reads CASSLLPGSNSPLHF. In nucleotides, the CDR3 is TGTGCCAGCAGCTTACTCCCAGGGAGCAATTCACCCCTCCACTTT.

This clonotype has a count of ten or more. This chain connects TRBV20-1 to TRBJ2-1; D is perhaps TRBD1 (6 bases). Per the germline V gene, CDR1 is DFQATT and CDR2 is SNEGSKA (reference sequence). CDR3 length: 12 residues. V lost 6 bases and J lost 9, with 15 bases in between. The CDR3 sequence: CSATSTGLEQFF. CDR3 in DNA: TGCAGTGCCACGTCGACAGGACTTGAGCAGTTCTTC.

The count of this clonotype is one. CDR3 sequence: CASSSYRDGYTF. The CDR3 DNA reads as TGTGCCAGCAGCTCCTACAGGGATGGCTACACCTTC. The chain combines TRBV7-2 with TRBJ1-2; tentatively, D is TRBD1 (6 bases). CDR1 SGHTA and CDR2 FQGNSA come from the germline V gene. V lost 4 bases, J lost 6 bases, and 9 bases lay in between. The CDR3 has 12 residues.

The chain links TRBV15 to TRBJ2-1; the D call may be TRBD1 or TRBD2 (5 bases each). The CDR3 extends over 14 amino acids. Trimming cost V 5 bases and J 4 bases, with 12 bases left between them. The germline CDR1 and CDR2 sequences are LNHNV and YYDKDF (reference sequence). The CDR3 spells CATSPRDGYNEQFF. The CDR3 bases are TGTGCCACCAGCCCCAGGGACGGATACAATGAGCAGTTCTTC. Full variable domain (rest looked up from reference TRBV15 and TRBJ2-1): DAMVIQNPRYQVTQFGKPVTLSCSQTLNHNVMYWYQQKSSQAPKLLFHYYDKDFNNEADTPDNFQSRRPNTSFCFLDIRSPGLGDTAMYLCATSPRDGYNEQFFGPGTRLTVL.

The V call is TRBV5-1, the J call TRBJ2-5; 7 bases are shared with TRBD1. The CDR3 contains 15 residues. CDR1 and CDR2 (germline): SGHRS, YFSETQ. J gave up 2 bases and V 0 bases, and 4 bases lay outside the gene matches. CDR3 nucleotides: TGCGCCAGCAGCTTGGGAACAGGGGCGCAAGAGACCCAGTACTTC. It yields the protein CASSLGTGAQETQYF.